The clone carrying this T cell receptor beta chain was counted a few times. Its antigen is unknown. This sample was taken from a study of OX40 agonist ivuxolimab in advanced cancers. Individuals having autoimmune disease history or systemic immunosuppression were not enrolled. Study conclusions and caveats: Fewer expanded clones were found on average in CD4+ than in CD8+ T cells. At 0.1 to 3.0 mg/kg and by week 6, CD4+ and CD8+ T cells in the blood had expanded clonally.

V was trimmed by 2 bases and J by 2 bases, leaving 19 bases between them. The CDR3 spans 17 residues. Germline CDR1 reads LGHNT; CDR2 reads FRNRAP. TCRdb's copy holds only in-frame clones and misses some; the assay was immunoSEQ multiplex PCR. This table has about 48,000 clones, roughly 89% appearing once. This chain uses TRBV12-5 with TRBJ2-7; perhaps TRBD1 as D (6 bases). The sequence derives from an adult with an advanced solid tumor such as melanoma, head and neck, liver or kidney cancer. Sequenced material: CD4+ or CD8+ T cells sorted from blood, taken in a trial of the OX40 agonist ivuxolimab. DNA of the CDR3: TGTGCTAGTGGTTTGCCACTCAGGGCAGGGGACACCTACGAGCAGTACTTC. It specifies CASGLPLRAGDTYEQYF.